The 8 T cell receptor beta chains below were found in one sample sequenced in a study of cytomegalovirus exposure and HLA in healthy donors. PCR involved 60 Vbeta and 13 Jbeta primers. Profiling relied on immunoSEQ multiplex PCR, and the TCRdb table lists in-frame clones only, not all of them. The table records 100,000 to 150,000 clones, approximately 74% of them present only once. Sequenced: PBMCs. These receptors were obtained from a male donor in good health and CMV-seronegative.

J is TRBJ1-2 and V is TRBV5-4, with 7 bases that match TRBD1. Trimming took 4 bases from V and 5 from J; bases not matched to a gene: 14. The CDR3 has 16 amino acids. Per the germline V gene, CDR1 is SGHNT and CDR2 is YYREEE (reference sequence). The CDR3 reads CASSLDRDGSVYGYTF. In DNA form, the CDR3 reads TGTGCCAGCAGCCTTGACAGGGATGGGAGCGTATATGGCTACACCTTC.

The chain carries TRBV28 and TRBJ2-5; 11 bases line up with TRBD1. CDR3 length: 15 amino acids. V was pared by 5 bases and J by 4 bases, with 6 bases of the junction left unmatched. From germline, CDR1 is MDHEN and CDR2 SYDVKM. The CDR3 DNA follows: TGTGCCAGCAGTCAGGGACAGGGGGGGGGAGAGACCCAGTACTTC. It translates to CASSQGQGGGETQYF.

This clone was picked up a small number of times. The sample contains more than one DNA sequence encoding this CDR3. The CDR3 nucleotides are TGTGCCAGTAGGGAGGACAGGAGCTCCTACAATGAGCAGTTCTTC. Amino acids: CASREDRSSYNEQFF. The gene calls are TRBV19 and TRBJ2-1, with 7 bases aligning to TRBD1. The CDR3 covers 15 residues. V gave up 6 bases and J gave up 0 bases; unmatched junction bases: 5. Germline V gene sequence: CDR1 LNHDA, CDR2 SQIVND (reference sequence).

This clone was recorded a few times. Other DNA sequences within the sample encode an identical CDR3. The chain has TRBV27 and TRBJ2-7, with 7 bases matching TRBD1. CDR3 length: 14 amino acids. CDR1 is MNHEY, CDR2 SMNVEV, per germline (reference sequence). V shed 5 bases and J 4 bases; nucleotides not matched to a gene: 8. CDR3 in DNA: TGTGCCAGCAGTGCCCCGGGACAGATTTACGAGCAGTACTTC. It yields the protein CASSAPGQIYEQYF.

The rearrangement uses TRBV5-1 and TRBJ1-4; possibly TRBD1 for D (5 bases). Germline V gene data show CDR1 as SGHRS and CDR2 as YFSETQ. V was trimmed by 4 bases and J by 6 bases, leaving 13 bases between them. The length of the CDR3 is 14 residues. DNA of the CDR3: TGCGCCAGCAGCCCAGGGAATCTAGATGAAAAACTGTTTTTT. Amino acid sequence: CASSPGNLDEKLFF.

This chain links TRBV7-9 with TRBJ2-7, with D perhaps matching TRBD1 (5 bases). This CDR3 is 17 amino acids long. The V end was cut by 5 bases, the J end by 0 bases, with 20 bases between. Germline V gene data show CDR1 as SEHNR and CDR2 as FQNEAQ (reference sequence). CDR3 loop: CASSSLKTVKSSYEQYF. CDR3 coding DNA: TGTGCCAGCAGCAGCCTCAAGACAGTCAAAAGCTCCTACGAGCAGTACTTC.

The CDR3 coding sequence is TGTGCTAGTGGTAAACTAGCGGGAGGGACCCTTGAGCAGTTCTTC. Residues: CASGKLAGGTLEQFF. This chain links TRBV12-5 with TRBJ2-1; 13 bases fit TRBD2. The CDR3 covers 15 residues. Looked up from germline, CDR1 is LGHNT and CDR2 is FRNRAP. V dropped 5 bases and J dropped 9; count of bases not matched to a gene: 7. The entire variable domain, with the rest obtained from reference TRBV12-5 and TRBJ2-1, is as follows: DARVTQTPRHKVTEMGQEVTMRCQPILGHNTVFWYRQTMMQGLELLAYFRNRAPLDDSGMPKDRFSAEMPDATLATLKIQPSEPRDSAVYFCASGKLAGGTLEQFFGPGTRLTVL.

On this clone: In the same sample, other DNA sequences code for this CDR3. The gene calls are TRBV18 and TRBJ1-4; D possibly corresponds to TRBD1 (5 bases). Trimming took off 0 bases at V and 0 bases at J, with 5 bases between the two ends. Germline loops: CDR1 KGHSH, CDR2 LQKENI. This CDR3 has 15 amino acids. The CDR3 DNA follows: TGTGCCAGCTCACCACCAGGGGCAACTAATGAAAAACTGTTTTTT. This codes for CASSPPGATNEKLFF.